The rows below give T cell receptor beta chains drawn from one sample of a study of shared clonotypes between healthy human individuals. Some clones are missing from TCRdb's copy, which holds only in-frame ones; the method was immunoSEQ multiplex PCR. The data hold 600,000 to 750,000 clones, with roughly two thirds observed a single time. Sequencing used memory CD4+ T cells sorted from blood. These TCRs come from a woman in her thirties in good health. Both conserved end residues are part of each CDR3.

cdr3_aa v_call
CASSQLRDSRGEQYF TRBV28
CSVEPGRTRIRRNSSSYEQYF TRBV29-1
CASSHNMGQGEQYF TRBV4-2
CASRNRGANYGYTF TRBV28
CASSYGTGGLGLFF TRBV5-1
CASSFADSTYNEQFF TRBV5-1
CASSWYSSYEQYF TRBV6-6
CASSPEGRVAFF TRBV28
CASRRGGYEQYF TRBV28
CASSPRLALQETQYF TRBV7-9
CASTRTSGSKETQYF TRBV28
CASSLVQGGNTEAFF TRBV5-1
CASSPRQETYGYTF TRBV18
CASSSSAAYEQYF TRBV2
CASSLGTSGDTQYF TRBV11-2
CASSFLADYSYNEQFF TRBV7-8
CASSLVSGSGNTIYF TRBV5-6
CASSLDDYEQYF TRBV5-5
CASSLDLATEAFF TRBV11-2
CASGFRGLAEQYF TRBV6-5
CSASGIYNEQFF TRBV29-1
CASSSTATNTGELFF TRBV11-3
CASRRLAGVRETQYF TRBV19
CASSYRTSGSWGTDTQYF TRBV13
CASSQGTGNYGYTF TRBV7-9
CASSRDRGNNEQFF TRBV7-9
CASSIAGGTDTQYF TRBV19
CATHSQGRANVLTF TRBV19
CASSPVRGIEAFF TRBV13
CASGAFRGADGYTF TRBV2
CATSRLAGVYNEQFF TRBV15
CASSLGPEQFF TRBV7-9
CASSSGHIGITEAFF TRBV18
CASSAQENTEAFF TRBV6-1
CASSLFGEANEKLFF TRBV5-1
CASSYEPRGEKLFF TRBV6-5
CASSPTGTFHYEQYF TRBV28
CASRAPGQDYGYTF TRBV28
CSVEDRGIVYEQYF TRBV29-1